This T cell receptor beta chain was found in a study of blood T cell repertoires in COVID-19. Whole-study context: Samples representing acute and convalescent COVID-19 were sourced from the United States, Italy and Spain.

Germline V gene lookup returns CDR1 MDHEN and CDR2 SYDVKM. This CDR3 comprises 14 residues. The germline V and J ends were trimmed by 3 bases and 4 bases, with 12 bases remaining between them. In the source study's methods: Estimates of nucleated cell counts were drawn from the amplification of reference gene primers. Some clones are missing from TCRdb's copy, which holds only in-frame ones; the method was immunoSEQ multiplex PCR. V and J calls and clone size are copied from that table; D and trimming were computed from the DNA. Of some 73,000 clones listed, 73% were seen once; the top ten hold around 20%.

The rearrangement links TRBV28 to TRBJ1-2, with D tentatively TRBD1 (5 bases). Sequencing used peripheral blood. This TCR came from a man aged 60 to 75 with acute or convalescent COVID-19. This CDR3 is CASSFQGESYGYTF. The CDR3 region has the DNA TGTGCCAGCAGTTTTCAGGGTGAATCCTATGGCTACACCTTC.